One and the same sample provided the 23 T cell receptor beta chains below, sequenced in a study of blood T cell repertoires in COVID-19. TCRdb keeps only in-frame clones here, not all; method: immunoSEQ multiplex PCR. The sample lists around 53,000 clones, 90% occurring once. The sequenced sample was peripheral blood. These receptors were taken from a human donor in a cohort sampled during active COVID-19.

The chain couples TRBV2 to TRBJ2-6; tentative D call: TRBD2 (7 bases). CDR1 is SNHLY and CDR2 is FYNNEI in the germline V gene. With 7 bases removed from V and 2 bases from J, the gap between germline ends came to 12 bases. This CDR3 has 15 amino acids. CDR3 region: CASTGGGAGANVLTF. In DNA, the CDR3 is TGTGCCAGCACCGGAGGGGGGGCTGGGGCCAACGTCCTGACTTTC.

This clone has a single count. The V and J genes are TRBV6-5 and TRBJ2-1; 7 nucleotides agree with TRBD2. The CDR3 sequence is 15 residues long. CDR1 and CDR2 from the germline V gene are MNHEY and SVGAGI. The ends lost 0 bases at V and 8 bases at J; junction bases unmatched: 7. The CDR3 bases are TGTGCCAGCAGTTACTCAGAAAACCGGGGGGATGAGCAGTTCTTC. It encodes CASSYSENRGDEQFF.

The chain has TRBV3-1 (or the pseudogene TRBV3-2) and TRBJ1-2; D might be TRBD1 (6 bases). Between the trimmed V and J ends, which lost 4 bases and 8 bases, there was a span of 17 bases. This CDR3 comprises 14 residues. The germline gives CDR1 LGHDT, CDR2 YNNKEL (reference sequence). As DNA, the CDR3 is TGTGCCAGCAGCCTCCGCAACAGGGTTTTAGGCTACACCTTC. Its protein product is CASSLRNRVLGYTF.

The chain carries TRBV20-1 and TRBJ1-4; the D is unclear. The CDR3 totals 14 residues. Germline V gene lookup returns CDR1 DFQATT and CDR2 SNEGSKA (reference sequence). The V end was cut by 3 bases, the J end by 8 bases, with 16 bases between. CDR3 protein: CSASPIGVGEKLFF. The CDR3 region has the DNA TGCAGTGCTAGTCCTATCGGGGTAGGGGAAAAACTGTTTTTT.

The chain carries TRBV6-6 and TRBJ1-1, with D uncertain. The CDR3 contains 10 residues. The V gene lost 8 bases and the J gene lost 5 bases, with 6 bases spanning the gap. From germline, CDR1 is MNHNY and CDR2 SVGAGI (reference sequence). CDR3 nucleotide sequence: TGTGCCAGCGCGGGAACTGAAGCTTTCTTT. This encodes CASAGTEAFF.

The chain uses TRBV6-5 and TRBJ1-2, with D maybe TRBD1 (6 bases). This CDR3 has 13 amino acids. Germline assignment: CDR1 MNHEY and CDR2 SVGAGI. V was cut by 5 bases and J by 7 bases, with 14 bases left in between. CDR3 sequence: CASSPGQTLGYTF. CDR3 DNA sequence: TGTGCCAGCAGTCCCGGACAGACCCTTGGCTACACCTTC.

V and J are TRBV4-2 and TRBJ1-1, with TRBD1 as a possible D gene (5 bases). The CDR3 spans 15 residues. Germline CDR1 is LGHNA and CDR2 is YNFKEQ. V lost 3 bases, J lost 5 bases, and 16 bases lay in between. The CDR3 nucleotides are TGTGCCAGCAGCCAGACAGAAGACAGATTGACTGAAGCTTTCTTT. Protein: CASSQTEDRLTEAFF.

This rearrangement joins TRBV9 to TRBJ1-5, with TRBD1 as a possible D gene (5 bases). Germline V gene sequence: CDR1 SGDLS, CDR2 YYNGEE. V lost 4 bases to trimming and J lost 7 bases, with 9 bases between them. This CDR3 comprises 12 residues. Here the CDR3 reads CASSNTGQPQHF. The CDR3 bases are TGTGCCAGCAGCAATACAGGACAGCCCCAGCATTTT.

V gene TRBV6-2 or TRBV6-3 combines with J gene TRBJ1-2, with 8 positions matching TRBD1. Germline loops: CDR1 MNHEY, CDR2 SVGEGT. The CDR3 consists of 15 residues. Losses at the gene ends were 8 bases for V and 7 bases for J; bases not matched to a gene: 15. The CDR3 loop is CASGRGQATPGGYTF. In DNA, the CDR3 is TGTGCCAGCGGCCGGGGACAGGCCACTCCCGGTGGCTACACCTTC.

The chain employs TRBV5-1 and TRBJ2-5, with D perhaps TRBD1 (6 bases). Germline CDR1 and CDR2: SGHRS and YFSETQ. The CDR3 extends over 15 amino acids. The germline V and J ends were trimmed by 3 bases and 0 bases, with 12 bases remaining between them. In DNA, the CDR3 is TGCGCCAGCAGCTCAAGGGACAAGTACCAAGAGACCCAGTACTTC. Translation gives CASSSRDKYQETQYF.

The chain recombines TRBV7-3 with TRBJ2-1; 12 nucleotides line up with TRBD2. Per germline, CDR1 SGHTA and CDR2 FQGTGA. The CDR3 covers 16 residues. J lost 1 base, V lost 6 bases, and 4 bases had no gene match. The CDR3 loop is CASSPTSGSSYNEQFF. Here the CDR3 DNA reads TGTGCCAGCAGTCCGACTAGCGGGAGTTCCTACAATGAGCAGTTCTTC.

The chain is built from TRBV6-4 and TRBJ2-1; D remains ambiguous. With 2 bases removed from V and 0 bases from J, the gap between germline ends came to 5 bases. The CDR3 runs 14 residues. CDR1 and CDR2 (germline): MRHNA, SNTAGT. The chain's CDR3 is CASSDGPSYNEQFF. In DNA form, the CDR3 reads TGTGCCAGCAGTGACGGGCCCTCCTACAATGAGCAGTTCTTC.

The rearrangement joins TRBV11-2 to TRBJ1-6, with D tentatively TRBD1 (6 bases). Trimming took 5 bases from V and 2 from J, leaving 10 bases between them. This CDR3 is 15 amino acids long. The germline V gene has CDR1 SGHAT and CDR2 FQNNGV. The CDR3 DNA reads as TGTGCCAGCAGCCACAGGGTCCCCTATAATTCACCCCTCCACTTT. Translating it yields CASSHRVPYNSPLHF. The whole variable domain, filled in from reference TRBV11-2 and TRBJ1-6, reads EAGVAQSPRYKIIEKRQSVAFWCNPISGHATLYWYQQILGQGPKLLIQFQNNGVVDDSQLPKDRFSAERLKGVDSTLKIQPAKLEDSAVYLCASSHRVPYNSPLHFGNGTRLTVT.

V gene TRBV12-5 combines with J gene TRBJ2-5; 10 bases are shared with TRBD1. From germline, CDR1 is LGHNT and CDR2 FRNRAP. Trimming took 1 base from V and 4 from J; bases not matched to a gene: 9. The CDR3 has 17 residues. The CDR3, as DNA: TGTGCTAGTGGTTTGGATAGGACAGGGGGAGCATTAGAGACCCAGTACTTC. Translated: CASGLDRTGGALETQYF.

This chain links TRBV6-2 or TRBV6-3 with TRBJ2-3; 12 nucleotides match TRBD2. This CDR3 region has 15 residues. CDR1 and CDR2 from the germline V gene are MNHEY and SVGEGT. J lost 3 bases, V lost 5 bases, and 3 bases had no gene match. The CDR3 protein is CASSRTSGGTDTQYF. Here the CDR3 DNA reads TGTGCCAGCAGTCGAACTAGCGGGGGGACAGATACGCAGTATTTT.

The chain is built from TRBV6-5 and TRBJ1-6; D is uncertain. The germline V gene has CDR1 MNHEY and CDR2 SVGAGI. This CDR3 comprises 14 residues. V dropped 6 bases and J dropped 3 bases, with 9 bases sitting between them. CDR3 residues: CASSPQLYNSPLHF. DNA for the CDR3: TGTGCCAGCAGCCCACAGCTCTATAATTCACCCCTCCACTTT.

The chain couples TRBV3-1 (or the pseudogene TRBV3-2) to TRBJ1-2; perhaps TRBD1 as D (6 bases). With 4 bases removed from V and 2 bases from J, the gap between germline ends came to 8 bases. CDR3 length: 13 amino acids. Germline V gene lookup returns CDR1 LGHDT and CDR2 YNNKEL (reference sequence). The DNA for the CDR3 is TGTGCCAGCAGCCCTACAGGGAACTATGGCTACACCTTC. It translates to CASSPTGNYGYTF.

The chain joins TRBV9 to TRBJ1-2; D is unclear. This CDR3 has 14 amino acids. The germline V gene encodes CDR1 SGDLS and CDR2 YYNGEE. With 0 bases removed from V and 0 bases from J, the gap between germline ends came to 6 bases. CDR3 amino acids: CASSVATANYGYTF. CDR3 DNA sequence: TGTGCCAGCAGCGTAGCCACAGCTAACTATGGCTACACCTTC.

This clone is a singleton in its sample. The rearrangement joins TRBV29-1 to TRBJ2-5; a weak D match, TRBD1 (6 bases). This CDR3 contains 13 residues. CDR1 is SQVTM, CDR2 ANQGSEA, per germline. Trimming stripped 8 bases from V and 1 base from J, with 14 bases between. The CDR3 DNA reads TGCAGCCCCGGATTGGGGGCCCAAGAGACCCAGTACTTC. Protein sequence: CSPGLGAQETQYF. Based on the CDR3 plus reference TRBV29-1 and TRBJ2-5, the full variable domain is SAVISQKPSRDICQRGTSLTIQCQVDSQVTMMFWYRQQPGQSLTLIATANQGSEATYESGFVIDKFPISRPNLTFSTLTVSNMSPEDSSIYLCSPGLGAQETQYFGPGTRLLVL.

This chain joins TRBV3-1 (or the pseudogene TRBV3-2) and TRBJ2-1, with 9 bases fitting TRBD2. The trim removed 3 bases at V and 0 bases at J, leaving 12 bases unmatched. In germline, CDR1 is LGHDT, CDR2 YNNKEL (reference sequence). The CDR3 sequence is 19 residues long. The CDR3 coding sequence is TGTGCCAGCAGCCAGCTCCCTCCTGGGCGGGGGGGCTCCTACAATGAGCAGTTCTTC. Translation: CASSQLPPGRGGSYNEQFF.

V is TRBV11-2 and J is TRBJ2-7; TRBD1 is a possible D gene (5 bases). Germline CDR1 SGHAT, CDR2 FQNNGV. V was pared by 5 bases and J by 3 bases, with 11 bases between. The CDR3 sequence is 13 residues long. CDR3 sequence: CASSGTGYYEQYV. The CDR3, as DNA: TGTGCCAGCAGCGGAACAGGCTACTACGAGCAGTACGTC.

The chain links TRBV5-6 to TRBJ2-2; 14 bases are a match to TRBD2. Losses at the gene ends were 4 bases for V and 5 bases for J; bases not matched to a gene: 4. This CDR3 spans 16 amino acids. The germline V gene encodes CDR1 SGHDT and CDR2 YYEEEE. The CDR3 nucleotides are TGTGCCAGCAGCACCGGGACTAGCGGGGGAACCGGGGAGCTGTTTTTT. It codes for CASSTGTSGGTGELFF.

J is TRBJ1-2 and V is TRBV5-5; 9 bases match TRBD1. Trimming cost V 3 bases and J 8 bases; bases outside gene matches: 17. The CDR3 consists of 17 residues. Germline lookup yields CDR1 SGHKS and CDR2 YYEKEE (reference sequence). The CDR3 here is CASSYRSGTGTYLGYTF. DNA for the CDR3: TGTGCCAGCAGCTACAGGAGCGGGACAGGGACCTATTTGGGCTACACCTTC.